This T cell receptor beta chain was recovered during a study of blood T cell repertoires in COVID-19. On the study more broadly: Samples came from the United States, Italy and Spain, spanning acute and convalescent COVID-19.

With 1 base removed from V and 4 bases from J, the gap between germline ends came to 11 bases. CDR1 SEHNR and CDR2 FQNEAQ come from the germline V gene (reference sequence). This CDR3 is 15 amino acids long. Libraries were prepared by immunoSEQ multiplex PCR; TCRdb keeps only in-frame clonotypes and omits some of them. The profile shows 200,000 to 250,000 clones, about 86% of them singletons. This clone was found a few times. The sequence was obtained from a woman between 40 and 50 years old with acute COVID-19. The gene calls are TRBV7-9 and TRBJ2-1; TRBD2 might be the D (6 bases). The sequenced material came from PBMCs or T cells enriched from blood (not recorded which). As DNA, the CDR3 is TGTGCCAGCAGCTTAGTTCTAGCGAGATACAATGAGCAGTTCTTC. It yields the protein CASSLVLARYNEQFF. Using reference TRBV7-9 and TRBJ2-1 for the parts outside the CDR3, the full variable domain is DTGVSQNPRHKITKRGQNVTFRCDPISEHNRLYWYRQTLGQGPEFLTYFQNEAQLEKSRLLSDRFSAERPKGSFSTLEIQRTEQGDSAMYLCASSLVLARYNEQFFGPGTRLTVL.